This T cell receptor (beta chain) originates from a study of blood T cells in healthy people across ages (dated by TCRdb to 2014 to 2015). Turning to the overall study: In model experiments, template switching captured about one uniquely barcoded TCR beta cDNA molecule for every two T cells. Donors were grouped into four age groups: young (average 16 years), middle-aged (roughly 37), aged (around 62) and long-lived (over 80). Using the same blood draw, the study looked at two additional independent replicas of 1 million unique cDNA reads for two donors, one aged 18 to 29 and the other aged 80 or older. The study measured age-related changes in TCR beta repertoire diversity using deep sequencing normalized with unique cDNA molecular identifiers. To avoid experimental bias, donors of different ages were spread randomly across the sequencing lanes.

The full study reports these points: Estimates of total diversity based on one million sequenced T cells were considered lower bounds and underestimates. Observed TCR beta diversity per million T cells fell roughly linearly with age, and a significant reduction was already apparent by age approximately 41. There was a strong correlation between observed TCR beta diversity and the percentage of naive T cells measured by flow cytometry. Donor CMV infection status was unknown, potentially confounding age-related changes in expanded clonotypes. Compared with the aged group, the long-lived group had more naive CD4+ T cells, fewer expanded clones and increased TCR diversity, suggesting age selection. Conclusive comparison of naive and antigen-experienced compartments was prevented by the profiling of bulk unsorted PBMCs.

The method behind the library was 5' RACE. These reads were obtained on an Illumina HiSeq 2500. A second roughly 6 to 12 cycle PCR used a sample-barcoded 5' primer and a J-beta primer mix. A template-switch 5' adaptor carrying 12 random nucleotides introduced a unique molecular identifier onto each TCR beta cDNA molecule. Each sample yielded at least 3 million CDR3-containing paired-end reads. First-strand cDNA was synthesized from all RNA with the Mint cDNA synthesis kit, primed by a TRBC-specific oligonucleotide. All cDNA was treated with uracil-DNA glycosylase and then went through a first 18-cycle PCR with the universal primers M1SS and BC2_uni_R. The paper's data handling went like this. Normalization of each sample was performed by random selection of 1 million high-quality reads, each carrying a distinct molecular identifier. Reads sharing molecular identifiers were discarded rather than binned into consensus sequences. MiTCR, run with a Q25 quality threshold and the strictest error-elimination algorithm, handled CDR3 identification, clonotype clustering and error correction. A nonparametric unseen species model with Euler transformation was used to estimate a lower bound on total TCR beta diversity. The public reads were quality trimmed at Q25 with fastp and then assembled into clones with MiXCR by TCRdb, keeping productive beta chains. Each CDR3 protein appears once, grouped with its most common genes and DNA. The V and J calls and clone size come from TCRdb's table, not from the authors' own analysis. This sample comprises about 1.8 million distinct CDR3 sequences, around half of them detected only once. The ten largest clones capture approximately 2.1% of the sample.

Donors were a few dozen systemically healthy Caucasian individuals from Russia aged roughly 6 to 100 years. Around 10 milliliters of peripheral blood were drawn from each donor into EDTA-treated Vacutainer tubes. Ficoll-Paque density-gradient centrifugation was used to isolate PBMCs, with at least 6 million per sample. Total RNA, at least 6 micrograms per sample, was extracted from PBMCs with Trizol reagent. For every donor, flow cytometry on a PBMC aliquot measured the percentage of naive CD45RAhigh/CD27high T cells. A word on this clonotype: The target of this receptor is not known. No much larger clone is present one base from it, and per-base qualities are unavailable.

Counted from cysteine to phenylalanine, this CDR3 has 16 amino acids. The only DNA kept is the CDR3, 48 bases in frame from the first base. At the junction V is shortened by 6 bases and J by 2 bases; bases outside the gene matches: 9. As encoded in the germline V gene, CDR1 is MNHEY while CDR2 is SVGEGT. The chain is assembled from TRBV6-2 or TRBV6-3 and TRBJ2-3; 9 junctional bases match TRBD2. Sequencing was performed on blood. The TCR originated in a woman between 35 and 50 years old in good health. The sequenced DNA: TGTGCCAGCAGAACCTTAGCGGGGGTGAACACAGATACGCAGTATTTT. The encoded protein is CASRTLAGVNTDTQYF.